The TCR beta chain described here comes from a study of OX40 agonist ivuxolimab in advanced cancers. The overall study: Participants, about 83% male, averaged approximately 56 years of age, ranging from 23 to 79.

Remarks on this clone: Its antigen is unidentified.

Enrollment shut out patients with autoimmune disease history or systemic immunosuppression. Method: immunoSEQ multiplex PCR; TCRdb's copy keeps in-frame clones and lacks some. This sample has approximately 70,000 clones; roughly 85% occur once, and the top ten carry about 0.83%. Study findings and constraints: Among some nonresponders, normalized T-cell clonal expansion was also low. The CD4+ and CD8+ T cells in the blood had expanded clonally by week 6 at 0.1 to 3.0 mg/kg.

This CDR3 is 13 amino acids long. V was clipped by 5 bases and J by 5 bases; unmatched bases: 7. Germline V gene data show CDR1 as SGDLS and CDR2 as YYNGEE. This rearrangement joins TRBV9 to TRBJ2-7, with 7 bases fitting TRBD1. Sequencing was performed on CD4+ or CD8+ T cells sorted from blood, taken in a trial of the OX40 agonist ivuxolimab. The TCR originated in an adult with an advanced solid tumor such as melanoma, head and neck, liver or kidney cancer. The CDR3 here is CASSPRQGDEQYF. The CDR3 DNA follows: TGTGCCAGCAGTCCTCGACAGGGCGACGAGCAGTACTTC. Full variable domain (rest looked up from reference TRBV9 and TRBJ2-7): DSGVTQTPKHLITATGQRVTLRCSPRSGDLSVYWYQQSLDQGLQFLIQYYNGEERAKGNILERFSAQQFPDLHSELNLSSLELGDSALYFCASSPRQGDEQYFGPGTRLTVT.